Ten or more counts support the clone carrying this T cell receptor beta chain. Investigators amplified TCR beta CDR3 regions from RNA transcripts. Investigators did first-round RT-PCR with HTBI primers, then second-round multiplex PCR. TCRdb reprocessed the multiplex PCR reads with MiXCR, giving one entry per CDR3 protein. The top ten hold 2% to 3% of the sample, which has 300,000 to 450,000 distinct CDR3 sequences, approximately 17% seen once. This entry is derived from a study of Graves' ophthalmopathy and Graves' hyperthyroidism. This TCR was sampled from an adult woman with stable Graves' hyperthyroidism. The source material was peripheral blood.

The CDR3 DNA reads TGTGCCAGCAGTTTCGGGGGCTATAGCAATCAGCCCCAGCATTTT. It specifies CASSFGGYSNQPQHF. This rearrangement joins TRBV12-3 or TRBV12-4 to TRBJ1-5; tentative D call: TRBD1 (6 bases). Trimming shortened V by 3 bases and J by 0 bases, and 9 bases separated the two germline ends. The CDR3 contains 15 residues.